The text below deals with one TCR beta chain. Its antigen is unknown. Base qualities are not at hand, and no much larger clone is one base apart. The sample comes from a study of CD8 T cells in Susac syndrome (dated by TCRdb to about 2019). About the full investigation: The study used repertoire sequencing to test whether antigen drove CD8+ T cell activation and differentiation in Susac syndrome. Here is what the overall study found, with its caveats: The study acknowledged that relatively few individuals were included in the TCR sequencing and HLA analysis.

Peripheral blood CD8+ and CD4+ T cells from healthy donors, Susac syndrome patients and multiple sclerosis patients were profiled by high-throughput TCR beta sequencing. Healthy donors were included as age- and sex-matched controls. Bulk CD8+ and CD4+ T cells were purified magnetically by negative isolation, whereas CD8+ TEMRA cells were enriched by FACS. Blood was drawn into EDTA tubes, processed within 24 hours, and PBMCs were isolated by density gradient centrifugation. PBMCs intended for TCR sequencing were cryopreserved in liquid nitrogen and thawed later in a water bath at 37 degrees C. The sorted or isolated CD4+, CD8+ and CD8+ TEMRA cells reached a purity of at least 90%. From the cysteine through the phenylalanine, the CDR3 covers 14 amino acids. This entry keeps only the CDR3 DNA: 42 bases, framed from base 1. RNA was extracted with the RNeasy kit and 0.5 to 1 ug was reverse transcribed using random hexamers. TCR beta CDR3 regions were amplified with the immunoSEQ multiplex PCR assay covering 54 Vbeta and 13 Jbeta segments. PCR amplification bias was corrected by using a synthetic template baseline for primer optimization and computational correction. Per the source publication's procedure: Reads were assigned to V, D and J genes according to IMGT and analyzed in immunoSEQ Analyzer, with only productive sequences retained. Clonality was calculated as one minus the Shannon entropy normalized by log2 of the number of productive unique sequences. For each patient and control, public and private clones were evaluated within the 100 most prevalent clones. Susac-specific clones were defined as absent from healthy and MS cohorts, 850 to 1,300 published viral clones and other ImmuneACCESS disease sequences. The public reads were quality trimmed at Q25 with fastp and then assembled into clones with MiXCR by TCRdb, keeping productive beta chains. Rows are combined by CDR3 protein, so each entry shows the most common genes and DNA. TCRdb's processing, not the authors', yielded these V and J calls. This sample holds some 130,000 distinct CDR3 sequences; roughly 96% were observed only once. The ten most abundant clones make up around 0.12% of the sample.

The clonotype was recovered from a human donor in good health. The chain was built from TRBV21-1 and TRBJ2-5; the table's D call, TRBD1, was not checked against the DNA. TRBV21-1 is tagged as a pseudogene. Specimen: CD4+ T cells from PBMCs. The CDR3 here reads CASSKAPRVETQYF. The DNA sequence reads TGTGCCAGCAGCAAAGCACCCAGGGTTGAGACCCAGTACTTC.